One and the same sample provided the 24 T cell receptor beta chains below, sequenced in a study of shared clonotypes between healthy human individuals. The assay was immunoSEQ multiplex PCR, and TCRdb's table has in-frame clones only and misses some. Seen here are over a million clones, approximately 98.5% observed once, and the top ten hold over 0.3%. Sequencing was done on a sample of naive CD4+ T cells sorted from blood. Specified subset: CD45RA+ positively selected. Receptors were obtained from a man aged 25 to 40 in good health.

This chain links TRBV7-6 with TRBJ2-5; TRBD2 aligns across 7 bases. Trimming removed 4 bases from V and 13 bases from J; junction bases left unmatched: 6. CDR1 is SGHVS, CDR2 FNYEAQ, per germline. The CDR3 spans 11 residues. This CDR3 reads CASSSRDYLYF. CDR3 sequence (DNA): TGTGCCAGCAGCTCCCGGGACTACCTGTACTTC. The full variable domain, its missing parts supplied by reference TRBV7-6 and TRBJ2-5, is GAGVSQSPRYKVTKRGQDVALRCDPISGHVSLYWYRQALGQGPEFLTYFNYEAQQDKSGLPNDRFSAERPEGSISTLTIQRTEQRDSAMYRCASSSRDYLYFGPGTRLLVL.

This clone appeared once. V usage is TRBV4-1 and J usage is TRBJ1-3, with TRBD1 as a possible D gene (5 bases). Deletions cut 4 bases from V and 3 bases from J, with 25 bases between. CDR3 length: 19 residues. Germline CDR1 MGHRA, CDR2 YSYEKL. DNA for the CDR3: TGCGCCAGCAGCCGCTTCACGCCCGAAATCTCGGGGGGTGGAAACACCATATATTTT. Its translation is CASSRFTPEISGGGNTIYF.

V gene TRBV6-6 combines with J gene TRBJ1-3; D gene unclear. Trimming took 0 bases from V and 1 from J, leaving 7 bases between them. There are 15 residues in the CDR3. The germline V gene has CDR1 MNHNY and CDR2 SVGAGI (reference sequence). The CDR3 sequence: CASSYSWESGNTIYF. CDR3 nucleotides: TGTGCCAGCAGTTACTCGTGGGAATCTGGAAACACCATATATTTT.

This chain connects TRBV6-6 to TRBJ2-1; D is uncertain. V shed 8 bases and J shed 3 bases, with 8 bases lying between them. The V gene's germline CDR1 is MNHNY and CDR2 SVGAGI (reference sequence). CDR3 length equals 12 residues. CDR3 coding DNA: TGTGCCAGCGGAGATCTCTACAATGAGCAGTTCTTC. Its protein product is CASGDLYNEQFF.

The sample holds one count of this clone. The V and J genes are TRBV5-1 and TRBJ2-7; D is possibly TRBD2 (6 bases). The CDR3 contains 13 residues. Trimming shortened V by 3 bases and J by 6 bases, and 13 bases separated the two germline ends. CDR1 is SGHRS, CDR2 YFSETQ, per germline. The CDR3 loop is CASSWGGMGEQYF. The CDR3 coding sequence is TGCGCCAGCAGCTGGGGCGGGATGGGCGAGCAGTACTTC.

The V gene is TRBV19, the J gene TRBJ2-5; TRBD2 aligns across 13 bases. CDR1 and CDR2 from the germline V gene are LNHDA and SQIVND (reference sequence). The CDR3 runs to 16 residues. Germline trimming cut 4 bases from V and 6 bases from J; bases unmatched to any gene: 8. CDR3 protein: CASSNRGLAGRKTQYF. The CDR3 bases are TGTGCCAGTAGTAATCGGGGACTAGCGGGAAGGAAGACCCAGTACTTC.

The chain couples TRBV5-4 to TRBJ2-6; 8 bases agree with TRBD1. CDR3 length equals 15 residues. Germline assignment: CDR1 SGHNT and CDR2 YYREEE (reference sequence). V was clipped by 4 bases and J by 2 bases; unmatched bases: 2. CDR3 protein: CASSLTGAGANVLTF. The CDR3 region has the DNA TGTGCCAGCAGCCTGACAGGGGCTGGGGCCAACGTCCTGACTTTC. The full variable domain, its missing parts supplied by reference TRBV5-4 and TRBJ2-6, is ETGVTQSPTHLIKTRGQQVTLRCSSQSGHNTVSWYQQALGQGPQFIFQYYREEENGRGNFPPRFSGLQFPNYSSELNVNALELDDSALYLCASSLTGAGANVLTFGAGSRLTVL.

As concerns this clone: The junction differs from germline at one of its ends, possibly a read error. The CDR3 DNA is TGCGCCAGCAGGCTAACGAACACCGGTGAGCTGTTTTTT. It specifies CASRLTNTGELFF. The rearrangement links TRBV10-1 to TRBJ2-2; D is undetermined. The CDR3 is 13 residues long. CDR1 is WNHNN, CDR2 SYGVQD, per germline (reference sequence).

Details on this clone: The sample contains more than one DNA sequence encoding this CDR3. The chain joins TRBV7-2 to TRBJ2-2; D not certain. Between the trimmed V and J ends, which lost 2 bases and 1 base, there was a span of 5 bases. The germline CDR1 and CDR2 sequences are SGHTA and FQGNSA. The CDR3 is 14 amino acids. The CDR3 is CASSLWGNTGELFF. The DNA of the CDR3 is TGTGCCAGCAGCTTATGGGGGAACACCGGGGAGCTGTTTTTT.

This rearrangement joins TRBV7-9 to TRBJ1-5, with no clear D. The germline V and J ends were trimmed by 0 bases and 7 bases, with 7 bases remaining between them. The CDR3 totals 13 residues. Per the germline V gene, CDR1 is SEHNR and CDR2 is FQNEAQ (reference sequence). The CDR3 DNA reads TGTGCCAGCAGCTTAGCTTCGGGCCAGCCCCAGCATTTT. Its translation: CASSLASGQPQHF.

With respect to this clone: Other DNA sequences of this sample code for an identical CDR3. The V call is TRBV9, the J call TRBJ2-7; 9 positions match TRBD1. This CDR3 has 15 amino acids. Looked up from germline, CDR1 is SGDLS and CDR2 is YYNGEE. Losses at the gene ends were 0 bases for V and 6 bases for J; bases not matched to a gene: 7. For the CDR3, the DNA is TGTGCCAGCAGCGTAGTCGGGACAGGGTTAGGCGAGCAGTACTTC. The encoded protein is CASSVVGTGLGEQYF.

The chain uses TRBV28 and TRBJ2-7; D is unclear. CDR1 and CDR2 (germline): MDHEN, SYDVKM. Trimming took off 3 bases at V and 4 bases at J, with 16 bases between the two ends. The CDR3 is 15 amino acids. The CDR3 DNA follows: TGTGCCAGCAGTTTGCGGCAGCCCCCGAGGTACGAGCAGTACTTC. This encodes CASSLRQPPRYEQYF.

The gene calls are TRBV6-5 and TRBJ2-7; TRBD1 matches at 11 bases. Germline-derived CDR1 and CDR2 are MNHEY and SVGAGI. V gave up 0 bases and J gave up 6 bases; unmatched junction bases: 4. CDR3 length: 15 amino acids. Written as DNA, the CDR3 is TGTGCCAGCAGTTACTCGGGACAGGGGGAAGGCGAGCAGTACTTC. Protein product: CASSYSGQGEGEQYF.

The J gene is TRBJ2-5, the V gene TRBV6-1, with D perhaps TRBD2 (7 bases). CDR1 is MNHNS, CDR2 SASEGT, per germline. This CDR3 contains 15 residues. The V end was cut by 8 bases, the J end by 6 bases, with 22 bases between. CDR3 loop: CASARGGGEVKTQYF. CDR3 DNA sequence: TGTGCCAGCGCTAGAGGAGGGGGGGAAGTTAAGACCCAGTACTTC.

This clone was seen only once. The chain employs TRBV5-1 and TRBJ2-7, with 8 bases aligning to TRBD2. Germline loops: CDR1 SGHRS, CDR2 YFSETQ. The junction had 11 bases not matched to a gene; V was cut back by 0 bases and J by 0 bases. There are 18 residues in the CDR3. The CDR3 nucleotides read TGCGCCAGCAGCTTGGAGTCTAGCGGGCTGGGTAGCTCCTACGAGCAGTACTTC. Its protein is CASSLESSGLGSSYEQYF.

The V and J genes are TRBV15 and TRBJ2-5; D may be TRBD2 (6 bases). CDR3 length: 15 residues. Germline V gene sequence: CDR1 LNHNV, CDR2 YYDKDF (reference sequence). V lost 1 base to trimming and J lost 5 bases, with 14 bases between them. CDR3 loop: CATSRGPGRDETQYF. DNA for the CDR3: TGTGCCACCAGCAGAGGGCCCGGGAGAGACGAGACCCAGTACTTC.

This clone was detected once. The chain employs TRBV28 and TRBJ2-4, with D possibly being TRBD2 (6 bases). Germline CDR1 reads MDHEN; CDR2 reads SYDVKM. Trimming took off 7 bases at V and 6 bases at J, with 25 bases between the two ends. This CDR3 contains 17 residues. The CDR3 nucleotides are TGTGCCAGCACCCCGGGGAGGTCCCGGGTGACGGGAAACATTCAGTACTTC. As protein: CASTPGRSRVTGNIQYF.

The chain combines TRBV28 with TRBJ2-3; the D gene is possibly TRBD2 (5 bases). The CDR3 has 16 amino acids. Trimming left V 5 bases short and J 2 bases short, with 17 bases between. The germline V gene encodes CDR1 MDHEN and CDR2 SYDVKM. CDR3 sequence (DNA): TGTGCCAGCAGTGGGCGGGCGCAACTCCACACAGATACGCAGTATTTT. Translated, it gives CASSGRAQLHTDTQYF. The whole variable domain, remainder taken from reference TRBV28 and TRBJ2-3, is DVKVTQSSRYLVKRTGEKVFLECVQDMDHENMFWYRQDPGLGLRLIYFSYDVKMKEKGDIPEGYSVSREKKERFSLILESASTNQTSMYLCASSGRAQLHTDTQYFGPGTRLTVL.

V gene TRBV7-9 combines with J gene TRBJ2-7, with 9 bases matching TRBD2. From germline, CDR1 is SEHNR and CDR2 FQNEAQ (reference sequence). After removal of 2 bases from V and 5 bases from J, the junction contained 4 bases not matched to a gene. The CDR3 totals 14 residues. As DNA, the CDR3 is TGTGCCAGCAGCTTAACGAAGCGGGAGGACGAGCAGTACTTC. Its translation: CASSLTKREDEQYF.

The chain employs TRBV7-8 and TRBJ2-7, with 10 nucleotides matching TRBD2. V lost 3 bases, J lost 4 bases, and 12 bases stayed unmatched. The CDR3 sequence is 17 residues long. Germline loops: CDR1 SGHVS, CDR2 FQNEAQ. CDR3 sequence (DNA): TGTGCCAGCAGCTTTCTTACCGCGGCTAGCGGGAGTTACGAGCAGTACTTC. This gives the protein CASSFLTAASGSYEQYF.

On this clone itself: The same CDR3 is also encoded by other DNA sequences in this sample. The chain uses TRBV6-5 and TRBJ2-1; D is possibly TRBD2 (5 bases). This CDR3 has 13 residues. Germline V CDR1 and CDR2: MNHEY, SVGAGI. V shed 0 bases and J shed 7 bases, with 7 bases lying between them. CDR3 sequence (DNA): TGTGCCAGCAGTTACTCTAGAGGGAATGAGCAGTTCTTC. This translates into CASSYSRGNEQFF.

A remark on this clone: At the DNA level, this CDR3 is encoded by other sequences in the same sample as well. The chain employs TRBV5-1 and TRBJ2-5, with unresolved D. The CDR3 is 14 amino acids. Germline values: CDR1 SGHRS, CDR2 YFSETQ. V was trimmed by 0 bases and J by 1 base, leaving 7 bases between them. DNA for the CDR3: TGCGCCAGCAGCTTGGTTGTCGGCCAAGAGACCCAGTACTTC. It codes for CASSLVVGQETQYF.

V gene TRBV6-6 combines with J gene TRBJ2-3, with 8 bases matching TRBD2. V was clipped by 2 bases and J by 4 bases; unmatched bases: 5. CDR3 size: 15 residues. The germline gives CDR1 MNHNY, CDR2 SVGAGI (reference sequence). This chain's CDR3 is CASSYTAAGADTQYF. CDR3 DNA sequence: TGTGCCAGCAGTTACACAGCAGCGGGGGCAGATACGCAGTATTTT.

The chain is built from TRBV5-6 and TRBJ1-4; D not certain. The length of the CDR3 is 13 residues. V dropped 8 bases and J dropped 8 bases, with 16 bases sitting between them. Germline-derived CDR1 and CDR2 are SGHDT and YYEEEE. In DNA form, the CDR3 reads TGTGCCAGTTCGGTTGGGCCTCGGGAAAAACTGTTTTTT. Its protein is CASSVGPREKLFF.